These T cell receptor beta chains were read from a single sample in a study of T cells after posttransplantation cyclophosphamide. Using immunoSEQ multiplex PCR, the repertoire was profiled, and TCRdb retains in-frame clones only, with some absent. This table has just over 20,000 clones, approximately 98% appearing once. Sample: naive CD4+ T cells sorted from PBMCs. These receptors all come from a man aged 35-49 years in good health, CMV-negative, and a related stem cell transplant donor. The conserved cysteine and the conserved F or W are not part of the CDR3 here.

j_call: TRBJ2-7; cdr3_length: 13; v_call: TRBV6-5; cdr3_aa: ATLGGSSGAYEQY
j_call: TRBJ2-1; cdr3_length: 14; v_call: TRBV19; cdr3_aa: ASSSQNPSGYNEQF
j_call: TRBJ1-2; cdr3_length: 11; v_call: TRBV6-1; cdr3_aa: ASSVDRGEGYT
j_call: TRBJ1-1; cdr3_length: 11; v_call: TRBV6-5; cdr3_aa: ASSSDRPSEAF
j_call: TRBJ2-1; cdr3_length: 14; v_call: TRBV6-5; cdr3_aa: ASSYTQTSGRDEQF
j_call: TRBJ1-2; cdr3_length: 12; v_call: TRBV10-3; cdr3_aa: AISDDRAGYGYT
j_call: TRBJ1-2; cdr3_length: 11; v_call: TRBV25-1; cdr3_aa: ASSEELGGVCT
j_call: TRBJ2-1; cdr3_length: 13; v_call: TRBV29-1; cdr3_aa: SVEGGLADYNEQF
j_call: .; cdr3_length: 13; v_call: TRBV15; cdr3_aa: ATSRASGRGNEQY
j_call: TRBJ2-1; cdr3_length: 12; v_call: TRBV6-6; cdr3_aa: ASSRGASYNEQF
j_call: TRBJ2-2; cdr3_length: 14; v_call: TRBV5-1; cdr3_aa: ASSLKGGVDTGELF
j_call: TRBJ2-2; cdr3_length: 13; v_call: TRBV6-6; cdr3_aa: ASSATGIRTGELF
j_call: TRBJ2-1; cdr3_length: 15; v_call: TRBV5-1; cdr3_aa: ASSLRTSGSSYNEQF
j_call: TRBJ1-1; cdr3_length: 12; v_call: TRBV6-4; cdr3_aa: ASSPGIGDTEAF
j_call: TRBJ2-5; cdr3_length: 11; v_call: TRBV2; cdr3_aa: AIRDRDQETQY
j_call: TRBJ2-3; cdr3_length: 12; v_call: TRBV2; cdr3_aa: ASRSGQGSDTQY
j_call: TRBJ2-5; cdr3_length: 12; v_call: TRBV5-1; cdr3_aa: ASSRGTGGETQY
j_call: TRBJ1-3; cdr3_length: 12; v_call: TRBV6-5; cdr3_aa: ASSRQGYGNTIY
j_call: TRBJ2-5; cdr3_length: 11; v_call: TRBV7-8; cdr3_aa: ASTPGRRETQY
j_call: TRBJ2-7; cdr3_length: 11; v_call: TRBV7-2; cdr3_aa: ASSLVFRGEQY
j_call: TRBJ2-7; cdr3_length: 9; v_call: TRBV2; cdr3_aa: ASSPGTGKY
j_call: TRBJ2-1; cdr3_length: 12; v_call: TRBV6-1; cdr3_aa: ASTGTRGYNEQF
j_call: TRBJ2-1; cdr3_length: 16; v_call: TRBV25-1; cdr3_aa: ASSENPGVGHPYNEQF
j_call: TRBJ2-6; cdr3_length: 12; v_call: TRBV5-1; cdr3_aa: ASHQGSGANVLT
j_call: TRBJ2-5; cdr3_length: 11; v_call: TRBV7-9; cdr3_aa: ASSPSRGETQY
j_call: TRBJ2-7; cdr3_length: 15; v_call: TRBV10-2; cdr3_aa: ASVQQIVRGWAYEQY
j_call: TRBJ1-2; cdr3_length: 11; v_call: TRBV28; cdr3_aa: ASSSQQSYGYT
j_call: TRBJ2-7; cdr3_length: 13; v_call: TRBV6-6; cdr3_aa: ASSYRQGAIYEQY
j_call: TRBJ2-3; cdr3_length: 13; v_call: TRBV5-1; cdr3_aa: ASRPRRGGSDTQY
j_call: TRBJ1-4; cdr3_length: 13; v_call: TRBV18; cdr3_aa: ASSPPDSRNEKLF
j_call: TRBJ2-1; cdr3_length: 14; v_call: TRBV5-4; cdr3_aa: ASSPSGQGYPHEQF
j_call: TRBJ2-2; cdr3_length: 14; v_call: TRBV7-2; cdr3_aa: ASSFRLAGASGELF
j_call: TRBJ2-3; cdr3_length: 12; v_call: TRBV9; cdr3_aa: ASSRGGTLDTQY
j_call: TRBJ2-2; cdr3_length: 13; v_call: TRBV6-6; cdr3_aa: ASRLGTGGLGELF
j_call: TRBJ2-7; cdr3_length: 12; v_call: TRBV5-1; cdr3_aa: ASSFVQGPYEQY
j_call: TRBJ2-5; cdr3_length: 12; v_call: TRBV28; cdr3_aa: ASSRQGMGETQY
j_call: TRBJ2-5; cdr3_length: 12; v_call: TRBV5-4; cdr3_aa: ASSLWDSQETQY
j_call: TRBJ1-6; cdr3_length: 15; v_call: TRBV5-4; cdr3_aa: ASSLSAGRSYNSPLH
j_call: TRBJ1-2; cdr3_length: 11; v_call: TRBV9; cdr3_aa: ASSVEGDYGYT
j_call: TRBJ1-1; cdr3_length: 11; v_call: TRBV29-1; cdr3_aa: SPRTDPNTEAF
j_call: TRBJ1-1; cdr3_length: 14; v_call: TRBV7-9; cdr3_aa: ASSSYRGGSNTEAF
j_call: TRBJ2-1; cdr3_length: 18; v_call: TRBV4-1; cdr3_aa: ASSQDRASGAIRTYNEQF
j_call: TRBJ2-3; cdr3_length: 13; v_call: TRBV28; cdr3_aa: ASSFGLAVTDTQY
j_call: TRBJ2-7; cdr3_length: 10; v_call: TRBV30; cdr3_aa: AGSSGSYEQY
j_call: TRBJ2-7; cdr3_length: 16; v_call: TRBV7-9; cdr3_aa: ASSLALGPGQGMYEQY
j_call: TRBJ2-5; cdr3_length: 11; v_call: TRBV18; cdr3_aa: ASSPPGRETQY
j_call: TRBJ2-5; cdr3_length: 14; v_call: TRBV21-1; cdr3_aa: ASSKGPGQRQETQY
j_call: TRBJ2-7; cdr3_length: 13; v_call: TRBV11-2; cdr3_aa: ASSLPGLDGLEQY
j_call: TRBJ2-1; cdr3_length: 13; v_call: TRBV6-5; cdr3_aa: ASSYGGAAYNEQF
j_call: TRBJ1-4; cdr3_length: 14; v_call: TRBV28; cdr3_aa: ASSPRDRVLNEKLF
j_call: TRBJ2-1; cdr3_length: 16; v_call: TRBV7-2; cdr3_aa: ASSLSTPRRGSYNEQF
j_call: TRBJ2-7; cdr3_length: 14; v_call: TRBV15; cdr3_aa: ATSRDGRGGSYEQY
j_call: TRBJ2-5; cdr3_length: 13; v_call: TRBV10-3; cdr3_aa: AISESGQGGETQY
j_call: TRBJ1-4; cdr3_length: 13; v_call: TRBV6-6; cdr3_aa: ASTAARDRMKKLF